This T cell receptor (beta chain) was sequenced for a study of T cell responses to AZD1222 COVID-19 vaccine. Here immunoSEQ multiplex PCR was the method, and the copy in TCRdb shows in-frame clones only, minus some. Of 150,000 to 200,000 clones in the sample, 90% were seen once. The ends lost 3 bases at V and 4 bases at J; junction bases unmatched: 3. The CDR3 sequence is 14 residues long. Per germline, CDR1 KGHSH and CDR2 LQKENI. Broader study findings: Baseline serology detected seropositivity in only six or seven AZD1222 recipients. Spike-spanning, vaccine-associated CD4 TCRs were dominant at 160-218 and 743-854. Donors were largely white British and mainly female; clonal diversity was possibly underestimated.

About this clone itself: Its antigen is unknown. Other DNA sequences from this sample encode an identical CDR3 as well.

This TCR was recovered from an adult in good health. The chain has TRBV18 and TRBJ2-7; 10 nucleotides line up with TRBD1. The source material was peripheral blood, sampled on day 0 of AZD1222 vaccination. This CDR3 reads CASSPGQGKYEQYF. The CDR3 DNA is TGTGCCAGCTCACCGGGACAGGGGAAATACGAGCAGTACTTC. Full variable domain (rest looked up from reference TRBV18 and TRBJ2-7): NAGVMQNPRHLVRRRGQEARLRCSPMKGHSHVYWYRQLPEEGLKFMVYLQKENIIDESGMPKERFSAEFPKEGPSILRIQQVVRGDSAAYFCASSPGQGKYEQYFGPGTRLTVT.